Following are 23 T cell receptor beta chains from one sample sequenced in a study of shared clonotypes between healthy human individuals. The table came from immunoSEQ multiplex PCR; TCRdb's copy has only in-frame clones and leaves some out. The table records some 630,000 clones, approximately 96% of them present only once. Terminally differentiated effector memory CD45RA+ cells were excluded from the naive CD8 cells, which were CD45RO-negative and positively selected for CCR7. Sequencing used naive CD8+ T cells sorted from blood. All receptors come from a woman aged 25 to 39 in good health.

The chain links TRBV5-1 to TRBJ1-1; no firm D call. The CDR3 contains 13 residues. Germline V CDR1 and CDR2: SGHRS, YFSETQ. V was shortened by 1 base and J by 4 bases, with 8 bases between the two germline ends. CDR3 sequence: CASSLIGSTEAFF. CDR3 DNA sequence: TGCGCCAGCAGCTTGATCGGGAGCACTGAAGCTTTCTTT.

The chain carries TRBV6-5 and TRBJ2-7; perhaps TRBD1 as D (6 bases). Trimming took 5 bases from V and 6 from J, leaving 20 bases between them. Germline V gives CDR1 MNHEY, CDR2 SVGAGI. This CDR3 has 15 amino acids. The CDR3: CASSTLPPQGPEQYF. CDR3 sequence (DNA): TGTGCCAGCAGTACTTTACCCCCACAGGGTCCCGAGCAGTACTTC.

The CDR3: CASSLGSATSPYEQYF. CDR3 coding DNA: TGTGCCAGCAGTCTGGGAAGTGCTACTAGCCCCTACGAGCAGTACTTC. The chain employs TRBV27 and TRBJ2-7; D may be TRBD2 (6 bases). The V end lost 5 bases, the J end lost 2 bases, and 19 bases lay between the germline ends. The germline V gene has CDR1 MNHEY and CDR2 SMNVEV (reference sequence). The CDR3 is made up of 16 amino acids.

The CDR3 region is CASSLSLPSEQYF. The CDR3, as DNA: TGTGCCAGCAGCTTATCCCTCCCCTCCGAGCAGTACTTC. The rearrangement joins TRBV7-6 to TRBJ2-7; D is undetermined. The CDR3 spans 13 residues. The V and J ends lost 2 bases and 6 bases respectively, with 11 bases between them. CDR1 and CDR2 (germline): SGHVS, FNYEAQ.

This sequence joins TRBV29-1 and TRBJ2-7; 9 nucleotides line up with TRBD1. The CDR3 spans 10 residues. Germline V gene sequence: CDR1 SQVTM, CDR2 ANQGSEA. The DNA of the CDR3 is TGCAAGGACAGGGGTGGCGAGCAGTACTTC. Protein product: CKDRGGEQYF.

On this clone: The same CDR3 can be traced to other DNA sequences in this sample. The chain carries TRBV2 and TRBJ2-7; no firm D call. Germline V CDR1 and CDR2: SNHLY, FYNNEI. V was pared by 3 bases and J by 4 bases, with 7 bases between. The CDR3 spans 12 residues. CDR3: CASSEALYEQYF. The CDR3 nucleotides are TGTGCCAGCAGTGAGGCTTTATACGAGCAGTACTTC.

CDR3 amino acids: CASTIHRGDSYNEQFF. CDR3 DNA: TGTGCCAGCACCATCCACAGGGGTGACTCCTACAATGAGCAGTTCTTC. This sequence joins TRBV11-2 and TRBJ2-1, with TRBD1 matching 7 bases. The CDR3 is 16 amino acids. CDR1 is SGHAT and CDR2 is FQNNGV in the germline V gene. Trimming at V came to 7 bases and at J to 0 bases, leaving 9 bases not matched to a gene.

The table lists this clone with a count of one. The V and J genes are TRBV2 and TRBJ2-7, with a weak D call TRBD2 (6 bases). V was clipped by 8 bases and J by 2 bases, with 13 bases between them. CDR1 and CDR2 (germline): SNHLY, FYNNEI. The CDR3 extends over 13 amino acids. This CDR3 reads CASSWGGAYEQYF. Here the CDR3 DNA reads TGTGCCAGCTCATGGGGAGGAGCCTACGAGCAGTACTTC.

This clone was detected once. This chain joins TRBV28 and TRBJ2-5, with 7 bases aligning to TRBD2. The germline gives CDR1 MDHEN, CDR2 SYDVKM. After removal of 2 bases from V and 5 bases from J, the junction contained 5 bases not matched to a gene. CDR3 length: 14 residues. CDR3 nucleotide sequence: TGTGCCAGCAGTTTAAGTCGGGGGGACGAGACCCAGTACTTC. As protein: CASSLSRGDETQYF.

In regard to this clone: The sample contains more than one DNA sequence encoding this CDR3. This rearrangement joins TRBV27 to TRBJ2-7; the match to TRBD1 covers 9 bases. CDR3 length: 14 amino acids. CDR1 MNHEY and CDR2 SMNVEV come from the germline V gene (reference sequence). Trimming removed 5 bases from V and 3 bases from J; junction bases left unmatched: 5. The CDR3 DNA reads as TGTGCCAGCAGTCTGGGACAGGGACTCTACGAGCAGTACTTC. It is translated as CASSLGQGLYEQYF.

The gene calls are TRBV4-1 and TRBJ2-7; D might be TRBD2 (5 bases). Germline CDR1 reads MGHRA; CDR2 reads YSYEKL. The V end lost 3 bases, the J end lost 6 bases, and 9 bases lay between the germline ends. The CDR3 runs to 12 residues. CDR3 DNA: TGCGCCAGCAGCCATCCCGGGGTCGAGCAGTACTTC. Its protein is CASSHPGVEQYF.

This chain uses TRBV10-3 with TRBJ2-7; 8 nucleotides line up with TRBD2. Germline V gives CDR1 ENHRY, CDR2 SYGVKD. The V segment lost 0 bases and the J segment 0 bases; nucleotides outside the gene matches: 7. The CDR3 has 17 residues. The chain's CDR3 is CAISESILAENSYEQYF. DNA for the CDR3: TGTGCCATCAGTGAGTCGATACTAGCGGAAAACTCCTACGAGCAGTACTTC.

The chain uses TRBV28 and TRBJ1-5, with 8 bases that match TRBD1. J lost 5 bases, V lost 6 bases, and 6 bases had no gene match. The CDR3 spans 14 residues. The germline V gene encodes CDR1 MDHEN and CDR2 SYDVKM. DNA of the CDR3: TGTGCCAGCAGACCGACAGGGGTGGATCAGCCCCAGCATTTT. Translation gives CASRPTGVDQPQHF. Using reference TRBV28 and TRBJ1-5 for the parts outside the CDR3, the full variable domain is DVKVTQSSRYLVKRTGEKVFLECVQDMDHENMFWYRQDPGLGLRLIYFSYDVKMKEKGDIPEGYSVSREKKERFSLILESASTNQTSMYLCASRPTGVDQPQHFGDGTRLSIL.

The DNA of the CDR3 is TGTGCCAGCAGCTTACCTAGGAGGGACTACGAGCAGTACTTC. It encodes CASSLPRRDYEQYF. The V and J genes are TRBV7-9 and TRBJ2-7, with D possibly matching TRBD2 (6 bases). There are 14 residues in the CDR3. Trimming stripped 2 bases from V and 3 bases from J, with 11 bases between. Per germline, CDR1 SEHNR and CDR2 FQNEAQ (reference sequence).

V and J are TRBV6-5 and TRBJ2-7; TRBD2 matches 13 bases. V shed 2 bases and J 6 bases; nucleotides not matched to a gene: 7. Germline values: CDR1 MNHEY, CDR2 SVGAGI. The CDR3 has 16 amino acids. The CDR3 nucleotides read TGTGCCAGCAGTTACGGGCTGACTAGCGGGAGGCCCGAGCAGTACTTC. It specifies CASSYGLTSGRPEQYF.

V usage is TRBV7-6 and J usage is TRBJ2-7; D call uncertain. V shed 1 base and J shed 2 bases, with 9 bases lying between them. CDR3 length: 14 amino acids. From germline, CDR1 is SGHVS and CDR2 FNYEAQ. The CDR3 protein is CASSLEGLPYEQYF. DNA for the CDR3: TGTGCCAGCAGCTTAGAAGGGTTACCCTACGAGCAGTACTTC.

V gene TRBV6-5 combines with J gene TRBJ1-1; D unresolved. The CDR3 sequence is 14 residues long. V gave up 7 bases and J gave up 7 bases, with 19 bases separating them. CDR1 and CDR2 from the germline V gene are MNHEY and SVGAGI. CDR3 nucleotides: TGTGCCAGCACCCCTCAAGACCCTTGGGGTGAAGCTTTCTTT. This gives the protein CASTPQDPWGEAFF.

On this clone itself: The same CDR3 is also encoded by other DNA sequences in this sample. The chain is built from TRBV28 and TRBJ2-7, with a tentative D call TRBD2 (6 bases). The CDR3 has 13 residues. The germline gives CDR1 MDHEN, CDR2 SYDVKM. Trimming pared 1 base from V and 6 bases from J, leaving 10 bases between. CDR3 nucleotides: TGTGCCAGCAGTTTATTCAGCGGGCCCGAGCAGTACTTC. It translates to CASSLFSGPEQYF.

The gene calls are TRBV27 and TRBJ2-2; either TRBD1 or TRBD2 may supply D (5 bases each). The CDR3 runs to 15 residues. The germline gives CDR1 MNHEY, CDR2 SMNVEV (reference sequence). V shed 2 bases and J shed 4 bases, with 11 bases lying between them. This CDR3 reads CASSLGAGSTGELFF. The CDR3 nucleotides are TGTGCCAGCAGTTTAGGGGCAGGGAGCACCGGGGAGCTGTTTTTT.

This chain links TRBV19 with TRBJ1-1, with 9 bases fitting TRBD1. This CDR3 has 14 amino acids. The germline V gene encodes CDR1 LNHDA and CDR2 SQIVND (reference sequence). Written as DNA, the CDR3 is TGTGCATGCCGGGACAGGGAGGGGTACACTGAAGCTTTCTTT. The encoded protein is CACRDREGYTEAFF.

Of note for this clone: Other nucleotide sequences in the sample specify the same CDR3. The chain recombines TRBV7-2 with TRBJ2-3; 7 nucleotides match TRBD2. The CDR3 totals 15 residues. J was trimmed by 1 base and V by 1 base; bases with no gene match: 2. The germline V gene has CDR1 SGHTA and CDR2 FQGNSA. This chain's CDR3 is CASSLVAGGTDTQYF. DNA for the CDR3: TGTGCCAGCAGCTTAGTTGCGGGAGGCACAGATACGCAGTATTTT.

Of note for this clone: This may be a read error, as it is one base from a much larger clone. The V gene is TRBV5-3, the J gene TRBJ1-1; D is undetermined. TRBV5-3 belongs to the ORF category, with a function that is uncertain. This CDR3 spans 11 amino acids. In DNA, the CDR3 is TGTGCCAGCAGCTTAAACACTGAAGCTTTCTTT. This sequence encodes CASSLNTEAFF.

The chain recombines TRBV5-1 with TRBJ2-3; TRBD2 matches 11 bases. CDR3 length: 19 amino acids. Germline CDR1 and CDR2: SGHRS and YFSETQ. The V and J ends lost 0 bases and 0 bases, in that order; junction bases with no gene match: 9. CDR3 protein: CASSLEGLAGGSSTDTQYF. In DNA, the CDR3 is TGCGCCAGCAGCTTGGAAGGGCTAGCGGGAGGATCTAGCACAGATACGCAGTATTTT.